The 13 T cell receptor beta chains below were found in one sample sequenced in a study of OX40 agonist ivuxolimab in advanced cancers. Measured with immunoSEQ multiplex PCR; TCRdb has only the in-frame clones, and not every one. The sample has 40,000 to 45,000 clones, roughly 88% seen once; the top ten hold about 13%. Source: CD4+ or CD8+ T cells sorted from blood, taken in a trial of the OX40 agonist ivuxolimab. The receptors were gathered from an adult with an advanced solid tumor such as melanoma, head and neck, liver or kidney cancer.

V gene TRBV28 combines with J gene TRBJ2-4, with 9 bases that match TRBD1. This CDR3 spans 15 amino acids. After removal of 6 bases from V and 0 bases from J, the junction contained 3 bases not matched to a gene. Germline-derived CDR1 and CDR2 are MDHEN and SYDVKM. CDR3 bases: TGTGCCAGCAGCAAGGACAGGGGAGCCAAAAACATTCAGTACTTC. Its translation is CASSKDRGAKNIQYF.

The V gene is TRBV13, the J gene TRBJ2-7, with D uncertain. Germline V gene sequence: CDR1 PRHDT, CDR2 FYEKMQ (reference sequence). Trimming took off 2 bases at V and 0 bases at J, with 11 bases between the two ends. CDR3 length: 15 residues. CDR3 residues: CASSLLPQSSYEQYF. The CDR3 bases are TGTGCCAGCAGCTTACTCCCACAGAGCTCCTACGAGCAGTACTTC.

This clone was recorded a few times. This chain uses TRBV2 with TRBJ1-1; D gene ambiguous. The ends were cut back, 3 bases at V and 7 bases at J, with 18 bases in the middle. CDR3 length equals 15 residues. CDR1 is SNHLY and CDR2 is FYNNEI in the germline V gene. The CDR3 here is CASSDRARLVDEAFF. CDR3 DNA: TGTGCCAGCAGTGATCGGGCCAGGCTAGTAGATGAAGCTTTCTTT. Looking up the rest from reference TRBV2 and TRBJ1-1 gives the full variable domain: EPEVTQTPSHQVTQMGQEVILRCVPISNHLYFYWYRQILGQKVEFLVSFYNNEISEKSEIFDDQFSVERPDGSNFTLKIRSTKLEDSAMYFCASSDRARLVDEAFFGQGTRLTVV.

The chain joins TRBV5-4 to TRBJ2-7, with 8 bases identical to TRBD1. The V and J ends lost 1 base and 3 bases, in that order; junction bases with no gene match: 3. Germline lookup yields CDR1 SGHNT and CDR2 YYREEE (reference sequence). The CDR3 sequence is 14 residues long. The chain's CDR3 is CASSLTGQVYEQYF. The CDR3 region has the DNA TGTGCCAGCAGCTTGACGGGACAGGTCTACGAGCAGTACTTC.

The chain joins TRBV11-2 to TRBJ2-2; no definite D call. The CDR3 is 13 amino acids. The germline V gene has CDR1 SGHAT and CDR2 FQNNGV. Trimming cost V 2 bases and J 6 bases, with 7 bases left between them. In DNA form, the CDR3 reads TGTGCCAGCAGCTTATATGGGGCCGGGGAGCTGTTTTTT. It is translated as CASSLYGAGELFF.

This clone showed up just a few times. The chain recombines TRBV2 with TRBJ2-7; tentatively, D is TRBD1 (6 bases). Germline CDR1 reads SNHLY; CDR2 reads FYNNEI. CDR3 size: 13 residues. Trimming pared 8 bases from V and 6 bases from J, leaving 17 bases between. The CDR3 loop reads CASGVSRGGEQYF. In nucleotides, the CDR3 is TGTGCCAGCGGAGTCTCGCGAGGGGGCGAGCAGTACTTC.

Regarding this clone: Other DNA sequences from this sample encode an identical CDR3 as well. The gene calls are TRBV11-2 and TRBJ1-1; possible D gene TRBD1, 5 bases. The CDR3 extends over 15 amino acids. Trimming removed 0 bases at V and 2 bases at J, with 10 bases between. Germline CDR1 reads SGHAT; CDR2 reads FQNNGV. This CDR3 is CASSLDRGGNTEAFF. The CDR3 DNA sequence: TGTGCCAGCAGCTTAGATCGGGGGGGTAACACTGAAGCTTTCTTT.

The CDR3 loop is CASSLAGTSPNEQFF. For the CDR3, the DNA is TGCGCCAGCAGCTTGGCCGGGACTAGCCCCAATGAGCAGTTCTTC. The chain joins TRBV5-1 to TRBJ2-1, with 9 bases identical to TRBD2. CDR1 and CDR2 (germline): SGHRS, YFSETQ. V dropped 0 bases and J dropped 6; count of bases not matched to a gene: 4. This CDR3 is 15 amino acids long.

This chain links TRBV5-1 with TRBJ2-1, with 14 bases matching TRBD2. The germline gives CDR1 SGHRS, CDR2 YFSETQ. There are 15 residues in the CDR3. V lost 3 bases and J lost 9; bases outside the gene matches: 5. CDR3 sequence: CASSSGLAGGGEQFF. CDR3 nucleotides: TGCGCCAGCAGCTCCGGACTAGCGGGGGGTGGTGAGCAGTTCTTC. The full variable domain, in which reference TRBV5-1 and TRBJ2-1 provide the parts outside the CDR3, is KAGVTQTPRYLIKTRGQQVTLSCSPISGHRSVSWYQQTPGQGLQFLFEYFSETQRNKGNFPGRFSGRQFSNSRSEMNVSTLELGDSALYLCASSSGLAGGGEQFFGPGTRLTVL.

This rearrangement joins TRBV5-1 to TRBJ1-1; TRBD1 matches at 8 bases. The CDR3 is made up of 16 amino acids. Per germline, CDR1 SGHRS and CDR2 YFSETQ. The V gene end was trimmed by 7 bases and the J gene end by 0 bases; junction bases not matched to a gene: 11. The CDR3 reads CASQGQGKGMNTEAFF. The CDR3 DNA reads TGCGCCAGCCAAGGACAGGGAAAAGGTATGAACACTGAAGCTTTCTTT. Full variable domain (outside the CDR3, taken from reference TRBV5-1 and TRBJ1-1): KAGVTQTPRYLIKTRGQQVTLSCSPISGHRSVSWYQQTPGQGLQFLFEYFSETQRNKGNFPGRFSGRQFSNSRSEMNVSTLELGDSALYLCASQGQGKGMNTEAFFGQGTRLTVV.

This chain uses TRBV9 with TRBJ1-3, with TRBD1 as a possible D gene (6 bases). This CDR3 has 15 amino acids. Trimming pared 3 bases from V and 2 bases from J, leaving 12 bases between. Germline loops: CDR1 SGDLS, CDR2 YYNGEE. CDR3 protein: CASSALQGAGNTIYF. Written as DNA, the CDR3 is TGTGCCAGCAGCGCTCTACAGGGCGCTGGAAACACCATATATTTT.

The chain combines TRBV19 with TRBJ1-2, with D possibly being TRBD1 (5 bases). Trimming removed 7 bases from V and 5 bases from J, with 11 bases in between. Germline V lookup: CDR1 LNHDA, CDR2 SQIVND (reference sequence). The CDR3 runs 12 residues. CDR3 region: CASIDRWYGYTF. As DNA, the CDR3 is TGTGCCAGTATTGACAGATGGTATGGCTACACCTTC.

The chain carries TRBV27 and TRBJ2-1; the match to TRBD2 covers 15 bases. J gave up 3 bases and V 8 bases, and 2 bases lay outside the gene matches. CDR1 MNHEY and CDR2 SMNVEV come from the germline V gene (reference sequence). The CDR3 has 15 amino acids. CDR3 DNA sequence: TGTGCCAGCGGGGGACTAGCGGGAGGCTACAATGAGCAGTTCTTC. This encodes CASGGLAGGYNEQFF.